This T cell receptor beta chain derives from a study of T cell responses to AZD1222 COVID-19 vaccine. Whole-study results and caveats: Vaccine-related CD4 TCRs covered spike, predominating at 160-218 and 743-854.

The CDR3 loop spans 17 amino acids. Germline V gene data show CDR1 as SGHRS and CDR2 as YFSETQ. Trimming took 0 bases from V and 3 from J, leaving 17 bases between them. With regard to this clone: The antigen is unknown.

TCRdb keeps only in-frame clones here, not all; method: immunoSEQ multiplex PCR. The sample lists about 120,000 clones, roughly 92% occurring once. Here the sequenced sample was peripheral blood, taken on day 0 of AZD1222 vaccination. The receptor comes from an adult in good health. The chain is built from TRBV5-1 and TRBJ2-3, with D unclear. DNA for the CDR3: TGCGCCAGCAGCTTGGTTGGGTCCTTTCCTGGGACAGATACGCAGTATTTT. The encoded protein is CASSLVGSFPGTDTQYF.